This T cell receptor (beta chain) stems from a study of blood T cells in healthy people across ages. The germline V gene encodes CDR1 LGHNA and CDR2 YNFKEQ. CDR3 size: 14 residues. The V end was cut by 1 base, the J end by 3 bases, with 7 bases between. Total RNA extracted from each sample amounted to at least 5 micrograms. Using a J-beta primer mix together with a sample-barcoded 5' primer, a second PCR was run for roughly 7 to 12 cycles. Unique molecular identifiers of 12 random nucleotides labeled each cDNA. MiXCR, applied by TCRdb to the 5' RACE reads, yields one record per CDR3 protein. The sample carries around 1,000,000 distinct CDR3 sequences, 20% to 25% recorded once. These data were likewise used in another study, on T cells of mothers and their children. That study adds: Unrelated pairs and related pairs have their TCR recombination output shaped similarly by thymic selection.

Sequencing used blood. The rearrangement uses TRBV4-2 and TRBJ1-5; D is uncertain. The sequence derives from a girl aged 2 to 9 in good health. CDR3 in amino acids: CASSQAVYNQPQHF. The CDR3 coding sequence is TGTGCCAGCAGCCAAGCAGTTTACAATCAGCCCCAGCATTTT.